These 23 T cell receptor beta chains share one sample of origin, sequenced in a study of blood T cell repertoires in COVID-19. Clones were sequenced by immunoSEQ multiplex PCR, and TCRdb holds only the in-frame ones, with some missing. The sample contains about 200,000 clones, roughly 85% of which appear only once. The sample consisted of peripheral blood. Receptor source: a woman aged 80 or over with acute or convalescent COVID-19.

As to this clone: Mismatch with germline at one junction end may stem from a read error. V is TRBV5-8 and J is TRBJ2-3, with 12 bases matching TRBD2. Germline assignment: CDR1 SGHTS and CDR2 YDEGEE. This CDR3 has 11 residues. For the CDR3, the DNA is TGTGCCAGCATCCGACTAGCGGGAGTTCGTTTT. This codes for CASIRLAGVRF.

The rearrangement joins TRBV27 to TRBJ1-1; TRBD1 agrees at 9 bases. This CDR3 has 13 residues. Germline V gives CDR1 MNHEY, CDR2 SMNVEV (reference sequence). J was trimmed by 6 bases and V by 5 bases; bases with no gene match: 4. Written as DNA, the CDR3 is TGTGCCAGCAGTCCCGGGACAGGGTCTGAAGCTTTCTTT. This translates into CASSPGTGSEAFF.

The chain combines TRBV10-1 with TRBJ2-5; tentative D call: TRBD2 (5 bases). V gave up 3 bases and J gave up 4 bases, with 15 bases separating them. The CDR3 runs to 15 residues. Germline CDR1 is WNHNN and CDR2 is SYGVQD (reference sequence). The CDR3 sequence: CASSDGRDLLETQYF. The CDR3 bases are TGCGCCAGCAGTGATGGACGGGATCTGTTAGAGACCCAGTACTTC.

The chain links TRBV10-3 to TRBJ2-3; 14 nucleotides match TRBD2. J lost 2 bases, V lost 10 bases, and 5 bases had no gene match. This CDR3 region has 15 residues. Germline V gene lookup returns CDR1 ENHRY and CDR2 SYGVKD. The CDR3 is CATGGLAGDTDTQYF. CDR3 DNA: TGTGCCACCGGGGGACTAGCGGGGGACACAGATACGCAGTATTTT.

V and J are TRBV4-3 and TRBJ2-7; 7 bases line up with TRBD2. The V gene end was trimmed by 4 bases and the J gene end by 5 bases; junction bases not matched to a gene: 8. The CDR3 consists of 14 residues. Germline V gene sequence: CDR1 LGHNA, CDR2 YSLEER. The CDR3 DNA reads TGCGCCAGCAGCCTATCGGCGGGAGCCGACGAGCAGTACTTC. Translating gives CASSLSAGADEQYF.

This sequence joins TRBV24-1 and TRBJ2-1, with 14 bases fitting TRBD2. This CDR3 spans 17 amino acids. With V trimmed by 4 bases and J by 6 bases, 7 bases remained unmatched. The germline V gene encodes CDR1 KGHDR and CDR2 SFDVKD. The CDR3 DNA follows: TGTGCCACCAGTGACCGGACTAGCGGGAGGATCATCAATGAGCAGTTCTTC. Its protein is CATSDRTSGRIINEQFF.

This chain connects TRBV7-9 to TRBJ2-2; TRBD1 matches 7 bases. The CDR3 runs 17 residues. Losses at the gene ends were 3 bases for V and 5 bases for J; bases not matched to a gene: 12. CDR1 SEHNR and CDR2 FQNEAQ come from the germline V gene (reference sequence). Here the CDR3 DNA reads TGTGCCAGCAGCTTGAACAGGGGCCATCTTTTAACCGGGGAGCTGTTTTTT. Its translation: CASSLNRGHLLTGELFF.

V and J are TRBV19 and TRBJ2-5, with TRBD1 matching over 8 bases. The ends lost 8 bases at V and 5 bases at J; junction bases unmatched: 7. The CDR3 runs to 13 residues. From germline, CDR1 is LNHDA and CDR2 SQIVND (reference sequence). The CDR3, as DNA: TGTGCCAGTTCCGGGACAGGTCCGGAGACCCAGTACTTC. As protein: CASSGTGPETQYF.

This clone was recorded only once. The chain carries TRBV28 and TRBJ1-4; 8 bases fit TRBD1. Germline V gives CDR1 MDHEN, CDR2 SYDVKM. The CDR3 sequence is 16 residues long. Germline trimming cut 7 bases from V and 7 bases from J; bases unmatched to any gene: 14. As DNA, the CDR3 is TGTGCCAGCACCCCTACCGGACAGGGTGTAACTGAAAAACTGTTTTTT. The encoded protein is CASTPTGQGVTEKLFF.

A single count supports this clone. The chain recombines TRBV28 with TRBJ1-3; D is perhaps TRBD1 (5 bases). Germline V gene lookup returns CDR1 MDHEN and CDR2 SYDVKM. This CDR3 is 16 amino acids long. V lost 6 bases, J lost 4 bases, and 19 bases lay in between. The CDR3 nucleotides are TGTGCCAGCAGCGGGACTACCCGAGGTCCAGGAAACACCATATATTTT. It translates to CASSGTTRGPGNTIYF.

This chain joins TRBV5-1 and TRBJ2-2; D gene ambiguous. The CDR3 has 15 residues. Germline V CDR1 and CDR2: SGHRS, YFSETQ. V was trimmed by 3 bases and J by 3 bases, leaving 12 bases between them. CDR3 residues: CASSSFNTDTGELFF. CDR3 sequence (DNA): TGCGCCAGCAGCTCCTTTAATACTGACACCGGGGAGCTGTTTTTT.

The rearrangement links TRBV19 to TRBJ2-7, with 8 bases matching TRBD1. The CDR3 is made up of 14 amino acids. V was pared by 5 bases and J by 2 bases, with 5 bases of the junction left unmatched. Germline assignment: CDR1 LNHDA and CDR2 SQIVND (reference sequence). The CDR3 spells CASSQRDRPYEQYF. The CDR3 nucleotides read TGTGCCAGTAGTCAGAGGGACAGGCCCTACGAGCAGTACTTC.

Here the CDR3 reads CASSVGGHMAGNTIYF. As DNA, the CDR3 is TGTGCCAGCAGCGTAGGGGGCCACATGGCTGGAAACACCATATATTTT. The chain carries TRBV9 and TRBJ1-3, with D perhaps TRBD1 (5 bases). The V gene's germline CDR1 is SGDLS and CDR2 YYNGEE. V was cut by 0 bases and J by 2 bases, with 12 bases left in between. The CDR3 has 16 residues.

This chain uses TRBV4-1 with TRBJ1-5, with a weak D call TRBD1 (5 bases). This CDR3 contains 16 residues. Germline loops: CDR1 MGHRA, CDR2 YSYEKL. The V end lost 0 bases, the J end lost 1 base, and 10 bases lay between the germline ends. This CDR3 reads CASSQEPGGSNQPQHF. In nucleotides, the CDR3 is TGCGCCAGCAGCCAAGAACCGGGGGGAAGCAATCAGCCCCAGCATTTT.

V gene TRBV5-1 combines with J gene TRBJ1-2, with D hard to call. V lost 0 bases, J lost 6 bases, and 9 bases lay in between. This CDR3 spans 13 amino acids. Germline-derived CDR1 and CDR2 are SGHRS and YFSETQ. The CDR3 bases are TGCGCCAGCAGCTTGGGGCACCTCGATGGCTACACCTTC. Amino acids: CASSLGHLDGYTF.

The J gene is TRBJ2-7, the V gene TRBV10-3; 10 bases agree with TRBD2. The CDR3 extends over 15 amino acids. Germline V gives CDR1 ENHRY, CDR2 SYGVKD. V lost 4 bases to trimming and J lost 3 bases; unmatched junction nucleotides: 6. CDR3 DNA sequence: TGTGCCATCAGTGCAAGCGGGAGGGCCGACTACGAGCAGTACTTC. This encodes CAISASGRADYEQYF.

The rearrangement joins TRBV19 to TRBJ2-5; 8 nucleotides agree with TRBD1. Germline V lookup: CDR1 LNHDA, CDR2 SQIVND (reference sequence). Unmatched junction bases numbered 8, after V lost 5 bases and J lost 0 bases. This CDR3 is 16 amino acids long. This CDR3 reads CASSPTTGVYQETQYF. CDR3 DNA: TGTGCCAGTAGTCCGACGACAGGGGTGTACCAAGAGACCCAGTACTTC.

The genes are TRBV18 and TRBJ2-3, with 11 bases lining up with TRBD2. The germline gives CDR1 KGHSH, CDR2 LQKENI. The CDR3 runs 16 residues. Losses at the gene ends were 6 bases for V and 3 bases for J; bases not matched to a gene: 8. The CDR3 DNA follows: TGTGCCAGCTCCCTCCTAGCGGGAGGCGGGACAGATACGCAGTATTTT. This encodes CASSLLAGGGTDTQYF.

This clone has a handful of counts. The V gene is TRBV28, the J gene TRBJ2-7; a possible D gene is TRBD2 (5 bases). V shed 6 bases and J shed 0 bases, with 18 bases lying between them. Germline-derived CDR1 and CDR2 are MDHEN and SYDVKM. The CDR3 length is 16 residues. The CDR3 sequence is CASSYSSRLRSYEQYF. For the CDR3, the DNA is TGTGCCAGCAGCTATTCTAGCCGACTACGCTCCTACGAGCAGTACTTC.

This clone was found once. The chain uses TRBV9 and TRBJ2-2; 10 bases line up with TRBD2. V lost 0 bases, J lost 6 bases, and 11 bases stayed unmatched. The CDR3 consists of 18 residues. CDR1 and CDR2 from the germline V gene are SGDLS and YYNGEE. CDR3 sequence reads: CASSVEPQLAGGAGELFF. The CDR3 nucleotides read TGTGCCAGCAGCGTAGAGCCCCAGTTAGCGGGAGGTGCCGGGGAGCTGTTTTTT.

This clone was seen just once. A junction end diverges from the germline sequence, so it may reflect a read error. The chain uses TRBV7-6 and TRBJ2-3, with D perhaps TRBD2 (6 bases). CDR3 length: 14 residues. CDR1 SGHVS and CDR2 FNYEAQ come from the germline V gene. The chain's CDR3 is CASSLALGVDTQYF. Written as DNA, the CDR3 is TGTGCCAGCAGCCTAGCGTTGGGCGTAGATACGCAGTATTTT.

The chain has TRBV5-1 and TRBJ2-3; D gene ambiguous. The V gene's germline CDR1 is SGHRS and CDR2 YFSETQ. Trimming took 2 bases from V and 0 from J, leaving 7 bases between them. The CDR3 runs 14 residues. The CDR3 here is CASSLGDSTDTQYF. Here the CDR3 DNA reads TGCGCCAGCAGCTTAGGAGACAGCACAGATACGCAGTATTTT.

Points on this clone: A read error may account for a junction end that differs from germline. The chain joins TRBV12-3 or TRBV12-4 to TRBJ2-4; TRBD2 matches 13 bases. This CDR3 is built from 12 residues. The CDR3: CASSPTSGRLNF. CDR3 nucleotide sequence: TGTGCCAGCAGTCCGACTAGCGGGAGGCTGAACTTC.